Listed here are 2 T cell receptor beta chains from one sample, sequenced in a study of blood T cell repertoires in COVID-19 (TCRdb year 2020). The method was the immunoSEQ multiplex PCR assay. Not all clones reach the TCRdb copy of this immuneACCESS table, which keeps in-frame sequences only. Checked studies attribute under half of the gap to unresolved V genes and leave the rest unexplained. The sample records fewer than 200,000 clones, more than 70% of which are singletons. The ten most abundant clones make up roughly 19% of the sample. The sequenced sample was peripheral blood. All receptors come from a woman between 65 and 79 years old who had recovered from COVID-19.

This chain connects TRBV10-3 to TRBJ2-2, with D perhaps matching TRBD1 (6 bases). The V and J ends lost 6 bases and 7 bases respectively, with 15 bases between them. The CDR3 runs to 14 residues. CDR1 and CDR2 (germline): ENHRY, SYGVKD. In DNA form, the CDR3 reads TGTGCCATCAGGGGGCAGGGGTTGAGCGGGGAGCTGTTTTTT. It codes for CAIRGQGLSGELFF.

The J gene is TRBJ1-5, the V gene TRBV28; no firm D call. Germline V gene data show CDR1 as MDHEN and CDR2 as SYDVKM. The CDR3 sequence is 11 residues long. Trimming pared 6 bases from V and 11 bases from J, leaving 11 bases between. The CDR3, as DNA: TGTGCCAGCAGCGACACGCTGGCCCAGCATTTT. This gives the protein CASSDTLAQHF.